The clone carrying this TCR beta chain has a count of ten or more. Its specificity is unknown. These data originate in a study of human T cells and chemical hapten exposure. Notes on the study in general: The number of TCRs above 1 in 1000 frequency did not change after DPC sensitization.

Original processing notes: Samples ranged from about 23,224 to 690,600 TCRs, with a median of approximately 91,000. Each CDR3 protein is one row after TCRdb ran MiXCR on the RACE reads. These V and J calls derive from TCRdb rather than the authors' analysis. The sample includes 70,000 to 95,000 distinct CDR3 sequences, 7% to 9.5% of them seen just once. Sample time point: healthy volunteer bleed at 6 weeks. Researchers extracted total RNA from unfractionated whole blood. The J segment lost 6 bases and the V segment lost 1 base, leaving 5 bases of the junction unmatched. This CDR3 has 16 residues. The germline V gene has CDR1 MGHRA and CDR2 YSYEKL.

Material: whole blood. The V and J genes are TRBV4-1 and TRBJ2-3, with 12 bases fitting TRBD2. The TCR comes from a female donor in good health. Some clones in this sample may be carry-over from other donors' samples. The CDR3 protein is CASSQGRLAGGDTQYF. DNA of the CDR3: TGCGCCAGCAGCCAAGGTCGGCTAGCGGGAGGGGATACGCAGTATTTT.